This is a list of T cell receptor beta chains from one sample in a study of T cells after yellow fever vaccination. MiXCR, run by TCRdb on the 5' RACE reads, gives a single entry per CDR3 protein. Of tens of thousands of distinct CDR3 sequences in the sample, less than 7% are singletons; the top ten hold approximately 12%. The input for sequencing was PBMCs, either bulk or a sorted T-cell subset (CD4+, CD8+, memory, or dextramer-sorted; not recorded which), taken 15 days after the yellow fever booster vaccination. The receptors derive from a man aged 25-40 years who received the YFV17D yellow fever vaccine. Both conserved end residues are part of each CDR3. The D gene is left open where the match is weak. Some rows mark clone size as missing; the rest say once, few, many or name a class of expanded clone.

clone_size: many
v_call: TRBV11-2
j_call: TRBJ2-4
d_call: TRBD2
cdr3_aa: CASSLDRAGGRRRAKNIQYF
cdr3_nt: TGTGCCAGCAGCTTAGATAGGGCGGGAGGTAGAAGGCGGGCCAAAAACATTCAGTACTTC

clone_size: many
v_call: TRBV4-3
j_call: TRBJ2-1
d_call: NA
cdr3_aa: CASSQTNLARSSYNEQFF
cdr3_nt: TGCGCCAGCAGCCAAACGAATCTAGCGCGGAGCTCCTACAATGAGCAGTTCTTC

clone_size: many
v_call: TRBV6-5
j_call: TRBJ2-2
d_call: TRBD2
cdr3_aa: CASSPGWGLANTGELFF
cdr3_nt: TGTGCCAGCAGCCCCGGGTGGGGACTAGCAAACACCGGGGAGCTGTTTTTT

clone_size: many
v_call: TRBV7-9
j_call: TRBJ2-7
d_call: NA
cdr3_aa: CASSSGGKNYEQYF
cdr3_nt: TGTGCCAGCAGTTCGGGTGGAAAGAACTACGAGCAGTACTTC

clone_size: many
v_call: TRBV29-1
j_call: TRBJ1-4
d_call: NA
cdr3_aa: CSVERQEKLFF
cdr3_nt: TGCAGCGTTGAAAGACAGGAAAAACTGTTTTTT

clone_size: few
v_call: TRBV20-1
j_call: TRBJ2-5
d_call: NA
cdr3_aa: CSASDQIQETQYF
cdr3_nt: TGCAGTGCTAGCGACCAAATCCAAGAGACCCAGTACTTC

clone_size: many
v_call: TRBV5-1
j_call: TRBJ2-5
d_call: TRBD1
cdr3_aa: CASRGQLQETQYF
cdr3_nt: TGCGCCAGCAGGGGACAGCTCCAAGAGACCCAGTACTTC

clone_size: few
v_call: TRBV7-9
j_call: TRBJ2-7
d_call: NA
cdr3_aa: CASSLFGATAYEQYF
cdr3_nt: TGTGCCAGCAGCTTATTTGGCGCGACAGCCTACGAGCAGTACTTC

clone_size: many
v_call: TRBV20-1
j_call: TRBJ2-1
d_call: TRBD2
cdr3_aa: CSARPVAGIYNEQFF
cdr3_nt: TGCAGTGCTAGACCCGTAGCGGGGATCTACAATGAGCAGTTCTTC

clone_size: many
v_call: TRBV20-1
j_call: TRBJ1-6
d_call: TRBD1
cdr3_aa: CSARGRDRADSPLHF
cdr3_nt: TGCAGTGCTAGAGGCCGGGACAGGGCGGATTCACCCCTCCACTTT

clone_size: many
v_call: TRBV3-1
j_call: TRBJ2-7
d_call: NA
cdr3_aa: CASSQEAYEQYF
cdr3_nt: TGTGCCAGCAGCCAAGAAGCTTACGAGCAGTACTTC

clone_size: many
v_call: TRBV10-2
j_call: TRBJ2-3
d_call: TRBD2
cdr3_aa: CASSLAASTDTQYF
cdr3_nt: TGCGCCAGCAGCCTAGCGGCTAGCACAGATACGCAGTATTTT

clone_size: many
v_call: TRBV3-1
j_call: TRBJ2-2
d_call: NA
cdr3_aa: CASSHGGEAGELFF
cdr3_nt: TGTGCCAGCAGCCACGGGGGAGAGGCCGGGGAGCTGTTTTTT

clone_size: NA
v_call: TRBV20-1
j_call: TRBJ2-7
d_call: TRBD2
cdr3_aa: CWAFNWGGRTVRSVLSEQYF
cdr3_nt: TGCTGGGCGTTTAATTGGGGCGGGAGGACAGTACGAAGTGTTTTGTCGGAGCAGTACTTC

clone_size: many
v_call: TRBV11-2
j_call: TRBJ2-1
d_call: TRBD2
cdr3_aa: CASSWDLAGVNEQFF
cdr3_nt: TGTGCCAGCAGCTGGGACCTAGCGGGAGTCAATGAGCAGTTCTTC

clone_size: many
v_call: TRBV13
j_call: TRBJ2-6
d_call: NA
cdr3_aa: CASSLLGAGANVLTF
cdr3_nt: TGTGCCAGCAGCTTACTCGGGGCTGGGGCCAACGTCCTGACTTTC

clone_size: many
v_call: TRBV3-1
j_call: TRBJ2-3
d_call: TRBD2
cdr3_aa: CASSRRLAGVEDTQYF
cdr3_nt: TGTGCCAGCAGCCGCCGACTAGCGGGAGTCGAAGATACGCAGTATTTT

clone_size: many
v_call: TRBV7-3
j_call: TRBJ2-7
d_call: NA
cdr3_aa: CASISSGSYEQYF
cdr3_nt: TGTGCCAGCATCAGTAGTGGCTCCTACGAGCAGTACTTC

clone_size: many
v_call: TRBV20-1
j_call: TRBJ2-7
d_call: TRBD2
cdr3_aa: CSARDGALAGGNYEQYF
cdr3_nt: TGCAGTGCTAGAGATGGGGCTTTAGCGGGAGGTAACTACGAGCAGTACTTC

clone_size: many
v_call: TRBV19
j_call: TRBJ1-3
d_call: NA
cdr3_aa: CPRRVPTGNTIYF
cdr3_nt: TGTCCCCGGAGGGTCCCAACTGGAAACACCATATATTTT

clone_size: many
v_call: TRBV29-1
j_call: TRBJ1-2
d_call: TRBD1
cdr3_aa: CSVGGTGSDGYTF
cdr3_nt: TGCAGCGTCGGGGGGACAGGGTCGGATGGCTACACCTTC

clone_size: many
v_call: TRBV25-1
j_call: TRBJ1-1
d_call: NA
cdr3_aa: CASSESDNMNTEAFF
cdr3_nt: TGTGCCAGCAGTGAATCAGACAACATGAACACTGAAGCTTTCTTT

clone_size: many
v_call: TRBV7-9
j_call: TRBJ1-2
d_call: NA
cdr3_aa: CASSFNREGYGYTF
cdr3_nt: TGTGCCAGCAGCTTCAACAGGGAGGGCTATGGCTACACCTTC

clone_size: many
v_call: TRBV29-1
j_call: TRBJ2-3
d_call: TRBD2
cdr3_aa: CSVAPGGTSTDTQYF
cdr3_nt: TGCAGCGTTGCCCCGGGGGGGACTAGCACAGATACGCAGTATTTT

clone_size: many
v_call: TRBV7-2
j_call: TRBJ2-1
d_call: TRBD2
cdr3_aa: CASSETSGRATGQFF
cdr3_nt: TGTGCCAGCAGCGAGACTAGCGGGAGGGCCACGGGGCAGTTCTTC

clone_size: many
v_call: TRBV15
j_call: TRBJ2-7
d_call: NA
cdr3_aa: CATSSNLGYEQYF
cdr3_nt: TGTGCCACCAGCAGCAATCTAGGGTACGAGCAGTACTTC

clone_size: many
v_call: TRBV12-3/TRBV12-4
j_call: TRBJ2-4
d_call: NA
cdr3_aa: CASSLQVLNIQYF
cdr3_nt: TGTGCCAGCAGTCTTCAGGTTCTAAACATTCAGTACTTC

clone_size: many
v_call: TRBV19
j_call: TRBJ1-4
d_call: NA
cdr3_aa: CASMRRGAANEKLFF
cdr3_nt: TGTGCCAGTATGCGCCGGGGGGCGGCGAATGAAAAACTGTTTTTT

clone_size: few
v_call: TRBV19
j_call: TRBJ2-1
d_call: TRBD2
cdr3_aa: CASSIRGPTGGLAAAADNEQFF
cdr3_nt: TGTGCCAGTAGTATACGGGGCCCAACTGGGGGACTAGCGGCCGCGGCGGACAATGAGCAGTTCTTC

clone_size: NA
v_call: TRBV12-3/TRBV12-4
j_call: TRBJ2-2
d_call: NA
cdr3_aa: CASSLATGLGGELFF
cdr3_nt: TGTGCCAGCAGTTTAGCGACAGGACTTGGAGGGGAGCTGTTTTTT

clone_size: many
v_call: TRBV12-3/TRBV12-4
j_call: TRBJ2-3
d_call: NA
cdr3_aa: CASSERTGTDTQYF
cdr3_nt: TGTGCCAGCAGTGAGCGGACCGGCACAGATACGCAGTATTTT

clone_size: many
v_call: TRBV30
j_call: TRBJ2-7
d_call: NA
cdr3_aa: CAWGAGISYEQYF
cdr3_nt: TGTGCCTGGGGAGCAGGGATCTCCTACGAGCAGTACTTC

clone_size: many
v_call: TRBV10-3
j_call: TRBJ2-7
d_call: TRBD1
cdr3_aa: CAIRSQGSEQYF
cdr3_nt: TGTGCCATCAGATCACAGGGGTCCGAGCAGTACTTC

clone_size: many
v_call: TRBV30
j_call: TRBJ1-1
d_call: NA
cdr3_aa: CAWSEGALNTEAFF
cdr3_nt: TGTGCCTGGAGTGAAGGGGCCTTGAACACTGAAGCTTTCTTT

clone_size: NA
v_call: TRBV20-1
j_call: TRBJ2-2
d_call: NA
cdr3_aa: CCVLSGTANTGELFF
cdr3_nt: TGCTGTGTCCTCTCCGGGACGGCGAACACCGGGGAGCTGTTTTTT

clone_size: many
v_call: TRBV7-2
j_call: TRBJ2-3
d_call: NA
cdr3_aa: CASSPGPFTDTQYF
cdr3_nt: TGTGCCAGCAGCCCGGGACCTTTCACAGATACGCAGTATTTT

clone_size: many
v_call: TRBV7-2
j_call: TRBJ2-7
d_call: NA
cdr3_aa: CASSLRGGDVYEQYF
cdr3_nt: TGTGCCAGCAGCTTAAGAGGGGGGGATGTCTACGAGCAGTACTTC

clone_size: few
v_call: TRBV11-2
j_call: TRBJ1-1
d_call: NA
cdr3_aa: CASSGQTDTEAFF
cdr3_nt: TGTGCCAGCAGCGGACAGACGGACACTGAAGCTTTCTTT

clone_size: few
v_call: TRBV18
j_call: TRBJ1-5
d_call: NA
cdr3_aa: CASSRQVDDQPQHF
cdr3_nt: TGTGCCAGCTCCCGTCAAGTCGACGATCAGCCCCAGCATTTT

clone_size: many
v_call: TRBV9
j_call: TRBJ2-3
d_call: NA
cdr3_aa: CASSVETGDTQYF
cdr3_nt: TGTGCCAGCAGCGTAGAAACGGGCGATACGCAGTATTTT

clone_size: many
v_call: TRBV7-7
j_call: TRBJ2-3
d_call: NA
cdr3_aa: CASSLGGVGTDTQYF
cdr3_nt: TGTGCTAGCAGCTTAGGGGGGGTCGGCACAGATACGCAGTATTTT

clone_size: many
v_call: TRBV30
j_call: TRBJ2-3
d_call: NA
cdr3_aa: CAWSVVDTQYF
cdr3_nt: TGTGCCTGGAGTGTAGTAGATACGCAGTATTTT

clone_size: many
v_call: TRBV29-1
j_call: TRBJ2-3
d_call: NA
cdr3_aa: CSVEDPGADTQYF
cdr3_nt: TGCAGCGTTGAAGACCCGGGCGCAGATACGCAGTATTTT

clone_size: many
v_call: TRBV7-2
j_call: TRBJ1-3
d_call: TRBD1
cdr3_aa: CASSWGQDDIIYF
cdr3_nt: TGTGCCAGCAGCTGGGGACAGGATGATATCATATATTTT

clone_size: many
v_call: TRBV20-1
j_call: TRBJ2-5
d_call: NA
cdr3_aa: CSAPRFGERETQYF
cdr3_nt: TGCAGTGCTCCCAGGTTCGGGGAGAGAGAGACCCAGTACTTC

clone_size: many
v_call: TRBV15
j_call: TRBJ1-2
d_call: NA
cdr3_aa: CATSRDWEDGYTF
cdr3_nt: TGTGCCACCAGCAGAGATTGGGAAGATGGCTACACCTTC

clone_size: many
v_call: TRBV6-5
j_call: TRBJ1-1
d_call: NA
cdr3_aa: CAITQGPNTEAFF
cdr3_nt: TGTGCCATAACCCAAGGGCCGAACACTGAAGCTTTCTTT

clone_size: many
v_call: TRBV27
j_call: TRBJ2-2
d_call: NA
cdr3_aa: CASSLGSNTGELFF
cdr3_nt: TGTGCCAGCAGTTTAGGATCGAACACCGGGGAGCTGTTTTTT

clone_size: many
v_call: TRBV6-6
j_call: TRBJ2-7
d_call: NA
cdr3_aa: CASSRRDEQYF
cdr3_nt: TGTGCCAGCAGCCGGAGGGACGAGCAGTACTTC

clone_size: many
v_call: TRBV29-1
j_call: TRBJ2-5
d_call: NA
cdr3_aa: CSAGDGRETQYF
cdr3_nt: TGCAGCGCGGGGGACGGTCGGGAGACCCAGTACTTC

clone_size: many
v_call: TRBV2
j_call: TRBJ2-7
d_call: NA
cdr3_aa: CASSFTYEQYF
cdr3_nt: TGTGCCAGCAGCTTCACCTACGAGCAGTACTTC

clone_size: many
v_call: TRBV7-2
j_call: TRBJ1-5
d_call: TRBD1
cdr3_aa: CASSRDRGNQPQHF
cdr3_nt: TGTGCCAGCAGCCGGGACAGGGGCAATCAGCCCCAGCATTTT

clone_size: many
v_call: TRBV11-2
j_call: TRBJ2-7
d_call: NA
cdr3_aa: CASSPRIRRSYEQYF
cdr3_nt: TGTGCCAGCAGCCCGCGCATCCGGCGATCCTACGAGCAGTACTTC

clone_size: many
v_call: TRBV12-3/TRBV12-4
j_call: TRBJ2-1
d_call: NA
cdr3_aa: CASSLRGSPDNEQFF
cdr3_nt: TGTGCCAGCAGTTTAAGGGGGAGTCCCGACAATGAGCAGTTCTTC

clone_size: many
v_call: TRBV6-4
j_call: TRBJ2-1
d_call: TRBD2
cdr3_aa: CASSRTPTSGRSSYNEQFF
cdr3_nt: TGTGCCAGCAGCCGCACCCCGACTAGCGGGAGAAGCTCCTACAATGAGCAGTTCTTC

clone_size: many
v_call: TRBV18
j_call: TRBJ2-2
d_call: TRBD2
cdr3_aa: CASSLRGTSATNTGELFF
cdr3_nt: TGTGCCAGCTCACTTCGCGGGACTAGCGCAACGAACACCGGGGAGCTGTTTTTT

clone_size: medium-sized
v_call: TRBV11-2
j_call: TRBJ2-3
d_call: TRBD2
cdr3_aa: CASSLEDSFGRTEDTQYF
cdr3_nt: TGTGCCAGCAGCTTAGAAGATTCATTCGGGAGGACCGAAGATACGCAGTATTTT

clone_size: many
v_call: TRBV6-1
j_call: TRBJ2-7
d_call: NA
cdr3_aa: CASSEQAYEQYF
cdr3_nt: TGTGCCAGCAGTGAACAGGCTTATGAGCAGTACTTC

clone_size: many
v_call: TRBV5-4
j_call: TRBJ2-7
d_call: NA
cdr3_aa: CASSLRTVPYEQYF
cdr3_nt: TGTGCCAGCAGCTTGAGGACAGTTCCCTACGAGCAGTACTTC

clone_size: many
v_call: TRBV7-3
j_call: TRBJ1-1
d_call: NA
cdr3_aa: CASSTGPSNTEAFF
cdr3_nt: TGTGCCAGCAGCACCGGGCCCTCCAACACTGAAGCTTTCTTT